These 4 T cell receptor beta chains were sequenced from one sample in a study of blood T cell repertoires in COVID-19. The table came from immunoSEQ multiplex PCR; TCRdb's copy has only in-frame clones and leaves some out. Here the sample spans 65,000 to 80,000 clones, about 88% being singletons. The sequenced material came from peripheral blood. The receptor set was obtained from a man in his 70s with active or convalescent COVID-19.

The chain employs TRBV19 and TRBJ2-7; 8 nucleotides align to TRBD2. The CDR3 length is 14 residues. The germline V gene encodes CDR1 LNHDA and CDR2 SQIVND (reference sequence). With V trimmed by 6 bases and J by 2 bases, 6 bases remained unmatched. The CDR3 spells CASRSSGETYEQYF. In DNA, the CDR3 is TGTGCCAGTAGAAGTAGCGGGGAAACCTACGAGCAGTACTTC.

This clone was observed a handful of times. This chain connects TRBV5-1 to TRBJ2-1; TRBD2 aligns across 12 bases. The V segment lost 4 bases and the J segment 6 bases; nucleotides outside the gene matches: 8. CDR3 size: 16 residues. Germline assignment: CDR1 SGHRS and CDR2 YFSETQ. CDR3 sequence reads: CASSLPSGGVGNEQFF. DNA for the CDR3: TGCGCCAGCAGCCTACCTAGCGGGGGGGTCGGCAATGAGCAGTTCTTC.

This chain uses TRBV30 with TRBJ2-5; weak D call: TRBD1 (5 bases). Germline lookup yields CDR1 GTSNPN and CDR2 SVGIG (reference sequence). This CDR3 comprises 12 residues. The V gene lost 5 bases and the J gene lost 2 bases, with 9 bases spanning the gap. CDR3 region: CAWDSRQETQYF. The CDR3 region has the DNA TGTGCCTGGGACAGTAGACAAGAGACCCAGTACTTC. Looking up the rest from reference TRBV30 and TRBJ2-5 gives the full variable domain: SQTIHQWPATLVQPVGSPLSLECTVEGTSNPNLYWYRQAAGRGLQLLFYSVGIGQISSEVPQNLSASRPQDRQFILSSKKLLLSDSGFYLCAWDSRQETQYFGPGTRLLVL.

The chain combines TRBV6-4 with TRBJ1-1; D gene unclear. The CDR3 has 13 residues. Germline CDR1 and CDR2: MRHNA and SNTAGT. Trimming removed 2 bases at V and 7 bases at J, with 11 bases between. The CDR3 spells CASSDGRPGEAFF. CDR3 coding DNA: TGTGCCAGCAGTGACGGCAGGCCAGGTGAAGCTTTCTTT.